This T cell receptor (beta chain) derives from a study of blood T cell repertoires in COVID-19. CDR1 and CDR2 (germline): PRHDT, FYEKMQ (reference sequence). This CDR3 has 12 residues. Trimming left V 10 bases short and J 5 bases short, with 9 bases between. In the source study's methods: The assay estimated nucleated cells by amplifying reference gene primers. Data came from immunoSEQ multiplex PCR; TCRdb stores just in-frame clones and leaves some out. Clone size and V and J calls were adopted from that table, with D and trimming inferred from the DNA. The sample consists of around 270,000 clones, about 89% of them appearing once. In its sample, this clone was seen once.

The TCR was taken from a man in his thirties or forties with acute or convalescent COVID-19. Sequenced: peripheral blood. This chain links TRBV13 with TRBJ2-6; D is possibly TRBD1 (5 bases). CDR3 in DNA: TGTGCCACCCCAGGGAGGGCCAACGTCCTGACTTTC. Encoded protein: CATPGRANVLTF. The variable domain in full, completed from reference TRBV13 and TRBJ2-6, reads AAGVIQSPRHLIKEKRETATLKCYPIPRHDTVYWYQQGPGQDPQFLISFYEKMQSDKGSIPDRFSAQQFSDYHSELNMSSLELGDSALYFCATPGRANVLTFGAGSRLTVL.